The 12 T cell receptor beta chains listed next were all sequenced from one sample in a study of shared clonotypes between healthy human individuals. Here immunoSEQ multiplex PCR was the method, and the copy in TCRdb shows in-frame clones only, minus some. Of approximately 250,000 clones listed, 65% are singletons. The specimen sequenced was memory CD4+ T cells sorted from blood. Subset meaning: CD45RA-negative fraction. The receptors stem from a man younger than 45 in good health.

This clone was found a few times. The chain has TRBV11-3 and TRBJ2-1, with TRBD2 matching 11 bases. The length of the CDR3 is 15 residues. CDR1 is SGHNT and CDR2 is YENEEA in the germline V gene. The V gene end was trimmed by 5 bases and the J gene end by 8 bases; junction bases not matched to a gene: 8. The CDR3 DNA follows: TGTGCCAGCAGCGAGAATAGCGGGAGGGTAGATGAGCAGTTCTTC. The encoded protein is CASSENSGRVDEQFF.

CDR3 sequence (DNA): TGTGCCAGCAGTTTGGGAGGGATTCCCTATGGCTACACCTTC. Translated: CASSLGGIPYGYTF. The J gene is TRBJ1-2, the V gene TRBV6-1; no firm D call. Between the trimmed V and J ends, which lost 5 bases and 4 bases, there was a span of 14 bases. The CDR3 contains 14 residues. In germline, CDR1 is MNHNS, CDR2 SASEGT.

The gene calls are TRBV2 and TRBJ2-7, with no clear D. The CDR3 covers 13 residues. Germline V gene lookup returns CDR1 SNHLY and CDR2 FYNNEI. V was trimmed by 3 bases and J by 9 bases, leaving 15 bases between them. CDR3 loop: CASSDREGETQYF. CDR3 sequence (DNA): TGTGCCAGCAGTGATAGGGAAGGTGAAACGCAGTACTTC.

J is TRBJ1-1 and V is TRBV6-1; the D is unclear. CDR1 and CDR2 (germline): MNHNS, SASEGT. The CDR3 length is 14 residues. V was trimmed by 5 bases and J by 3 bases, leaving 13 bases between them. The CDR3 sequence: CASSTSEGDTEAFF. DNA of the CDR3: TGTGCCAGCAGTACGTCCGAAGGCGACACTGAAGCTTTCTTT.

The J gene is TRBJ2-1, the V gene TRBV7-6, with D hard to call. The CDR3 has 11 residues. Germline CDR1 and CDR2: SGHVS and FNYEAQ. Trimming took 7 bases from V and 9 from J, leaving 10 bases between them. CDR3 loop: CASMLESEQFF. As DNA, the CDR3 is TGTGCCAGCATGCTGGAATCTGAGCAGTTCTTC. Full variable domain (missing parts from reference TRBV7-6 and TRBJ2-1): GAGVSQSPRYKVTKRGQDVALRCDPISGHVSLYWYRQALGQGPEFLTYFNYEAQQDKSGLPNDRFSAERPEGSISTLTIQRTEQRDSAMYRCASMLESEQFFGPGTRLTVL.

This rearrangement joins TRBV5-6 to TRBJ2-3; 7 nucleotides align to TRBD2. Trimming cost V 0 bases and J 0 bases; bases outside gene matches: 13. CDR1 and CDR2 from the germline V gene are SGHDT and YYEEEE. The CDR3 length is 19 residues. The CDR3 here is CASSLASGLTIKSTDTQYF. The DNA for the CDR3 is TGTGCCAGCAGCTTGGCTAGCGGACTAACGATAAAGAGCACAGATACGCAGTATTTT.

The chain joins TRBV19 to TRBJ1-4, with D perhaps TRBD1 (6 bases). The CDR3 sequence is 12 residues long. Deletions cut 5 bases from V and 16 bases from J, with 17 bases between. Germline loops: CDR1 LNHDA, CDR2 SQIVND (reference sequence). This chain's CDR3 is CASSPQQGTPFF. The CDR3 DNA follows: TGTGCCAGTAGTCCTCAACAGGGAACGCCGTTTTTT.

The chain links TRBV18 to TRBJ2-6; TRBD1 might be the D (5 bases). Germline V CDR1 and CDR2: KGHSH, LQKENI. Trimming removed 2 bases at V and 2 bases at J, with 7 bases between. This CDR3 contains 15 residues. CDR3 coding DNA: TGTGCCAGCTCACCAGGGGCTACTGGGGCCAACGTCCTGACTTTC. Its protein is CASSPGATGANVLTF.

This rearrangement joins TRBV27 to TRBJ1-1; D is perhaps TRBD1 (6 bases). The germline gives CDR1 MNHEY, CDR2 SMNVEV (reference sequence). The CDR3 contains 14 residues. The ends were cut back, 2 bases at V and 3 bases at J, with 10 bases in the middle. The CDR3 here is CASSLRGGDTEAFF. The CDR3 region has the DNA TGTGCCAGCAGTTTAAGAGGGGGGGACACTGAAGCTTTCTTT.

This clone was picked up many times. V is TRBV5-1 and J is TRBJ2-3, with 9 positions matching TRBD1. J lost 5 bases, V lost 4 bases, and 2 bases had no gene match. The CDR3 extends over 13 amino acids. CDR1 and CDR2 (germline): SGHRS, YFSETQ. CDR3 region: CASSEDRGDTQYF. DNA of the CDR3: TGCGCCAGCAGCGAGGACAGGGGAGATACGCAGTATTTT.

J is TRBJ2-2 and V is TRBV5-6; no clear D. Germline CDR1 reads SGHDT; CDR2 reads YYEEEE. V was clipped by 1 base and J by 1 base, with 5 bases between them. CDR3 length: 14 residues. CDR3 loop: CASSLRQNTGELFF. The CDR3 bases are TGTGCCAGCAGCTTGCGGCAGAACACCGGGGAGCTGTTTTTT. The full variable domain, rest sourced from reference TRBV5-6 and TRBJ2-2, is DAGVTQSPTHLIKTRGQQVTLRCSPKSGHDTVSWYQQALGQGPQFIFQYYEEEERQRGNFPDRFSGHQFPNYSSELNVNALLLGDSALYLCASSLRQNTGELFFGEGSRLTVL.

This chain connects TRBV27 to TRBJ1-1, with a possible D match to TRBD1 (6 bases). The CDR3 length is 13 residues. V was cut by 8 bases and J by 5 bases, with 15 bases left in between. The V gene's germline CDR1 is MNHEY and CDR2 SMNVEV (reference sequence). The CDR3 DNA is TGTGCCAGCCGGGGGGCCGGGAAAACTGAAGCTTTCTTT. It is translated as CASRGAGKTEAFF.